This note documents a single TCR beta chain sequence. This clonotype was seen a handful of times. Its specific antigen is unknown. No qualities accompany the bases; no much larger clone lies one base away. The data belong to a study of T-cell reconstitution after alpha-beta-depleted transplantation in children (dated by TCRdb to the mid-2010s). Describing the broader study: Using TCR repertoire profiling, the study quantitatively followed how T-cell immune reconstitution unfolded in children after TCRalphabeta/CD19-depleted allogeneic hematopoietic cell transplantation.

To prepare the library, PCR was applied. The sequencing machine was an Illumina HiSeq 2500. To normalize quantification of the TCRbeta repertoire, the TCR libraries were built with molecular barcoding that relied on unique molecular identifiers. In TCRdb, the public reads were trimmed at Q25 with fastp and aligned with MiXCR, with productive beta chains retained. Rows are combined by CDR3 protein, so each entry shows the most common genes and DNA. Here the sample has about 360,000 distinct CDR3 sequences; about an eighth occur a single time. The ten largest clones take up around 4.5% of the sample. Including the terminal cysteine and phenylalanine, the CDR3 comprises 13 residues. Left in the record is the CDR3 DNA by itself, 39 bases read in frame from the first base. V and J are truncated by 4 bases and 6 bases respectively, leaving an intervening sequence of 11 bases. For CDR1 and CDR2, the germline V gene lists SGHRS and YFSETQ.

The clonotype originates from a human donor who donated a stem cell graft to a child with Fanconi anemia. The rearranged chain carries TRBV5-1 and TRBJ2-1; the D gene lacks a confident call. The sample consisted of PBMCs, taken from the stem cell graft. The DNA is as follows: TGCGCCAGCAGCGCTACCCCACCCAATGAGCAGTTCTTC. The translation is CASSATPPNEQFF.